The 31 T cell receptor beta chains presented below share a single source sample, sequenced in a study of blood T cell repertoires in COVID-19 (dated by TCRdb to 2020 to 2022). The receptor library was made with the immunoSEQ multiplex PCR assay. Entries here come from immuneACCESS through TCRdb and include only in-frame sequences with V and J called. Some clones fail to appear in such tables; in the studies checked, an unresolved V gene covers under half of the shortfall, and the cause of the remainder is unknown. The sample yields roughly 230,000 clones; approximately 90% were counted once. Clones ranked in the top ten supply approximately 1.6% of the sample. Sequencing used peripheral blood. Source of these receptors: a man aged 65 to 79 with acute or convalescent COVID-19.

This chain links TRBV4-3 with TRBJ1-1; TRBD1 might be the D (5 bases). Germline V gene lookup returns CDR1 LGHNA and CDR2 YSLEER. CDR3 length: 18 amino acids. V was trimmed by 2 bases and J by 1 base, leaving 20 bases between them. CDR3 nucleotides: TGCGCCAGCAGCCAAAGCCCCGCGGCAGGGCTGGGGAACACTGAAGCTTTCTTT. Translation: CASSQSPAAGLGNTEAFF.

Comments on this clone: Within the sample, other DNA sequences also encode this same CDR3. V and J are TRBV7-3 and TRBJ1-1; D ambiguous. CDR3 length: 13 amino acids. Between the trimmed V and J ends, which lost 2 bases and 1 base, there was a span of 5 bases. Germline V CDR1 and CDR2: SGHTA, FQGTGA. CDR3 DNA sequence: TGTGCCAGCAGCTTACAGAAGAACACTGAAGCTTTCTTT. It specifies CASSLQKNTEAFF.

The chain carries TRBV28 and TRBJ2-7; D may be TRBD2 (6 bases). V was cut by 5 bases and J by 4 bases, with 6 bases left in between. The CDR3 consists of 11 residues. Germline V gene lookup returns CDR1 MDHEN and CDR2 SYDVKM. In nucleotides, the CDR3 is TGTGCCAGCAGTGGGAGGTACGAGCAGTACTTC. It codes for CASSGRYEQYF.

The genes are TRBV3-1 (or the pseudogene TRBV3-2) and TRBJ2-7; 8 bases agree with TRBD2. The CDR3 consists of 14 residues. Per germline, CDR1 LGHDT and CDR2 YNNKEL (reference sequence). Unmatched junction bases numbered 6, after V lost 6 bases and J lost 2 bases. This CDR3 is CASSATGGAYEQYF. In DNA form, the CDR3 reads TGTGCCAGCAGTGCAACCGGGGGGGCCTACGAGCAGTACTTC.

This chain connects TRBV11-2 to TRBJ2-2; 9 bases map to TRBD1. Germline V gives CDR1 SGHAT, CDR2 FQNNGV. The CDR3 runs 13 residues. J was trimmed by 6 bases and V by 5 bases; bases with no gene match: 1. As DNA, the CDR3 is TGTGCCAGCAGCGGACAGGGGTCCGGGGAGCTGTTTTTT. Translated: CASSGQGSGELFF.

The chain couples TRBV14 to TRBJ2-1, with TRBD2 matching over 9 bases. The trim removed 1 base at V and 2 bases at J, leaving 0 bases unmatched. The CDR3 spans 15 residues. Germline V gene sequence: CDR1 SGHDN, CDR2 FVKESK. Written as DNA, the CDR3 is TGTGCCAGCAGCCAAGTAGCGGGAGCCTACAATGAGCAGTTCTTC. It specifies CASSQVAGAYNEQFF.

This chain joins TRBV29-1 and TRBJ1-1, with D perhaps matching TRBD1 (5 bases). Trimming pared 7 bases from V and 6 bases from J, leaving 12 bases between. There are 11 residues in the CDR3. Germline loops: CDR1 SQVTM, CDR2 ANQGSEA. The CDR3 DNA sequence: TGCAGCGCCTATTGGGGGGCTGAAGCTTTCTTT. Translating it yields CSAYWGAEAFF.

V gene TRBV7-3 combines with J gene TRBJ2-6, with D possibly TRBD2 on 5 matching bases. The germline V gene encodes CDR1 SGHTA and CDR2 FQGTGA. The CDR3 sequence is 17 residues long. V gave up 5 bases and J gave up 4 bases, with 18 bases separating them. CDR3 in amino acids: CASSLAPGRSGANVLTF. The CDR3 DNA is TGTGCCAGCAGCCTCGCGCCGGGAAGATCGGGGGCCAACGTCCTGACTTTC.

The sample holds one count of this clone. The rearrangement uses TRBV5-4 and TRBJ1-1, with D hard to call. Germline V lookup: CDR1 SGHNT, CDR2 YYREEE (reference sequence). The CDR3 is 14 residues long. The germline V and J ends were trimmed by 5 bases and 1 base, with 12 bases remaining between them. As DNA, the CDR3 is TGTGCCAGCAGACATCAAACGGGGAACACTGAAGCTTTCTTT. Residues: CASRHQTGNTEAFF.

The V gene is TRBV19, the J gene TRBJ1-1, with 9 bases identical to TRBD1. With 6 bases clipped from V and 3 bases from J, the junction kept 14 bases outside the gene matches. Germline V lookup: CDR1 LNHDA, CDR2 SQIVND (reference sequence). CDR3 length equals 17 residues. The CDR3 nucleotides read TGTGCCAGTAGAAAATCCGCGGGACAGGGCGGGTACACTGAAGCTTTCTTT. Its translation is CASRKSAGQGGYTEAFF.

The chain links TRBV29-1 to TRBJ2-5; D gene uncertain. Germline V gives CDR1 SQVTM, CDR2 ANQGSEA. The CDR3 has 12 residues. Trimming removed 4 bases at V and 5 bases at J, with 11 bases between. This chain's CDR3 is CSVADPRETQYF. In DNA form, the CDR3 reads TGCAGCGTTGCTGACCCGCGGGAGACCCAGTACTTC.

A remark on this clone: This same CDR3 is encoded by further DNA sequences in the sample. The chain couples TRBV12-5 to TRBJ1-1; D is unclear. The CDR3 contains 13 residues. The ends were cut back, 3 bases at V and 3 bases at J, with 8 bases in the middle. Germline CDR1 and CDR2: LGHNT and FRNRAP. CDR3 nucleotides: TGTGCTAGTGGTTTAAGGGAGGACACTGAAGCTTTCTTT. Translating it yields CASGLREDTEAFF.

This chain connects TRBV24-1 to TRBJ2-7; no definite D call. CDR1 is KGHDR and CDR2 is SFDVKD in the germline V gene. V dropped 6 bases and J dropped 2 bases, with 16 bases sitting between them. The CDR3 is 15 residues long. CDR3 coding DNA: TGTGCCACCAGTCTCCCCCAGCGACGGGCCTACGAGCAGTACTTC. It translates to CATSLPQRRAYEQYF.

The chain joins TRBV15 to TRBJ2-1, with D maybe TRBD1 (7 bases). The CDR3 sequence is 17 residues long. Germline CDR1 LNHNV, CDR2 YYDKDF (reference sequence). V lost 5 bases to trimming and J lost 5 bases, with 22 bases between them. The CDR3 here is CATSARPAGQTNNEQFF. CDR3 DNA sequence: TGTGCCACCAGCGCGCGCCCGGCGGGACAGACGAACAATGAGCAGTTCTTC.

The chain recombines TRBV4-2 with TRBJ2-2; no definite D call. Germline CDR1 reads LGHNA; CDR2 reads YNFKEQ. Deletions cut 10 bases from V and 0 bases from J, with 9 bases between. The CDR3 covers 13 residues. CDR3 residues: CATADSNTGELFF. The CDR3 coding sequence is TGTGCCACCGCCGACTCGAACACCGGGGAGCTGTTTTTT.

The genes are TRBV18 and TRBJ1-1, with TRBD1 matching over 8 bases. The length of the CDR3 is 18 residues. J was trimmed by 1 base and V by 4 bases; bases with no gene match: 14. Germline-derived CDR1 and CDR2 are KGHSH and LQKENI. CDR3 nucleotides: TGTGCCAGCTCACGACGCAACGTCGGGACAGGTGAGAACACTGAAGCTTTCTTT. This encodes CASSRRNVGTGENTEAFF.

CDR3 loop: CASSLIPGRETQYF. CDR3 sequence (DNA): TGTGCCAGCAGCTTGATACCGGGGAGGGAGACCCAGTACTTC. The gene calls are TRBV5-4 and TRBJ2-5; D is possibly TRBD2 (6 bases). The CDR3 has 14 amino acids. The germline V and J ends were trimmed by 1 base and 5 bases, with 12 bases remaining between them. CDR1 SGHNT and CDR2 YYREEE come from the germline V gene (reference sequence).

The V and J genes are TRBV5-4 and TRBJ2-4; TRBD1 is a possible D gene (5 bases). Germline assignment: CDR1 SGHNT and CDR2 YYREEE (reference sequence). The V end lost 0 bases, the J end lost 1 base, and 5 bases lay between the germline ends. The CDR3 consists of 14 residues. The CDR3 sequence is CASSLAGAKNIQYF. CDR3 nucleotides: TGTGCCAGCAGCTTGGCAGGGGCCAAAAACATTCAGTACTTC. The whole variable domain, remainder taken from reference TRBV5-4 and TRBJ2-4, is ETGVTQSPTHLIKTRGQQVTLRCSSQSGHNTVSWYQQALGQGPQFIFQYYREEENGRGNFPPRFSGLQFPNYSSELNVNALELDDSALYLCASSLAGAKNIQYFGAGTRLSVL.

The rearrangement joins TRBV4-1 to TRBJ1-4; perhaps TRBD1 as D (5 bases). The ends were cut back, 1 base at V and 8 bases at J, with 14 bases in the middle. The CDR3 is 15 amino acids. CDR1 and CDR2 (germline): MGHRA, YSYEKL. CDR3 DNA sequence: TGCGCCAGCAGCCAAGGGGATGGGGGGATAGAAAAACTGTTTTTT. Its protein is CASSQGDGGIEKLFF.

This clone was seen only a few times. The rearrangement uses TRBV18 and TRBJ1-5; D is undetermined. CDR1 and CDR2 from the germline V gene are KGHSH and LQKENI. V dropped 2 bases and J dropped 5 bases, with 7 bases sitting between them. This CDR3 comprises 13 residues. CDR3 protein: CASSPGPYQPQHF. For the CDR3, the DNA is TGTGCCAGCTCACCAGGCCCATATCAGCCCCAGCATTTT. Full variable domain (missing parts from reference TRBV18 and TRBJ1-5): NAGVMQNPRHLVRRRGQEARLRCSPMKGHSHVYWYRQLPEEGLKFMVYLQKENIIDESGMPKERFSAEFPKEGPSILRIQQVVRGDSAAYFCASSPGPYQPQHFGDGTRLSIL.

The chain carries TRBV7-8 and TRBJ2-2; TRBD1 might be the D (6 bases). The CDR3 runs 15 residues. V was cut by 5 bases and J by 5 bases, with 15 bases left in between. CDR1 SGHVS and CDR2 FQNEAQ come from the germline V gene. The CDR3 region has the DNA TGTGCCAGCAGCAGCAGAGGGGGTCGGACCGGGGAGCTGTTTTTT. It is translated as CASSSRGGRTGELFF.

CDR3 DNA: TGTGCCAGCAGCCCGCGACTAGCGGACAATGAGCAGTTCTTC. It is translated as CASSPRLADNEQFF. V and J are TRBV9 and TRBJ2-1; TRBD2 matches 9 bases. The V gene's germline CDR1 is SGDLS and CDR2 YYNGEE. V shed 4 bases and J 5 bases; nucleotides not matched to a gene: 4. The CDR3 is made up of 14 amino acids.

This clone came up a few times. V and J are TRBV5-8 and TRBJ2-5; D remains ambiguous. V was clipped by 4 bases and J by 0 bases, with 10 bases between them. Germline CDR1 reads SGHTS; CDR2 reads YDEGEE. This CDR3 has 14 amino acids. DNA for the CDR3: TGTGCCAGCAGCCCCGGTCCGGACCAAGAGACCCAGTACTTC. Amino acid sequence: CASSPGPDQETQYF.

The chain recombines TRBV6-5 with TRBJ2-2, with D perhaps TRBD1 (5 bases). The CDR3 totals 14 residues. Trimming shortened V by 5 bases and J by 2 bases, and 9 bases separated the two germline ends. Germline V gene sequence: CDR1 MNHEY, CDR2 SVGAGI. CDR3 coding DNA: TGTGCCAGCAGTCGAAGGGGCAACACCGGGGAGCTGTTTTTT. Translation: CASSRRGNTGELFF.

The V and J genes are TRBV11-3 and TRBJ1-1; 8 bases are shared with TRBD1. The ends lost 5 bases at V and 4 bases at J; junction bases unmatched: 3. CDR3 size: 13 residues. The germline CDR1 and CDR2 sequences are SGHNT and YENEEA. For the CDR3, the DNA is TGTGCCAGCAGCGTAACAGGGGGCACTGAAGCTTTCTTT. Encoded protein: CASSVTGGTEAFF.

The gene calls are TRBV6-5 and TRBJ2-1, with D perhaps TRBD2 (6 bases). The CDR3 runs to 15 residues. The V end was cut by 8 bases, the J end by 0 bases, with 14 bases between. Germline values: CDR1 MNHEY, CDR2 SVGAGI. The CDR3 spells CASLALAYSYNEQFF. The DNA of the CDR3 is TGTGCCAGCCTTGCCCTAGCGTACTCCTACAATGAGCAGTTCTTC.

The genes are TRBV19 and TRBJ2-6, with D unclear. Trimming left V 1 base short and J 0 bases short, with 4 bases between. This CDR3 region has 15 residues. Germline assignment: CDR1 LNHDA and CDR2 SQIVND (reference sequence). CDR3 region: CASSIALSGANVLTF. The CDR3 DNA reads TGTGCCAGTAGTATAGCTCTCTCTGGGGCCAACGTCCTGACTTTC.

The rearrangement joins TRBV2 to TRBJ1-1; possible D gene TRBD1, 5 bases. This CDR3 is built from 11 residues. Germline-derived CDR1 and CDR2 are SNHLY and FYNNEI. V was clipped by 6 bases and J by 7 bases, with 9 bases between them. The CDR3 nucleotides read TGTGCCAGCAGGTCAGGGCTTGAAGCTTTCTTT. Encoded protein: CASRSGLEAFF.

The genes are TRBV7-2 and TRBJ2-5, with D possibly TRBD2 on 6 matching bases. Trimming stripped 1 base from V and 4 bases from J, with 13 bases between. CDR1 and CDR2 (germline): SGHTA, FQGNSA. The CDR3 has 15 residues. CDR3 loop: CASSLVGGRRETQYF. Here the CDR3 DNA reads TGTGCCAGCAGCTTAGTTGGAGGGAGGCGAGAGACCCAGTACTTC. The entire variable domain, with the rest obtained from reference TRBV7-2 and TRBJ2-5, is as follows: GAGVSQSPSNKVTEKGKDVELRCDPISGHTALYWYRQSLGQGLEFLIYFQGNSAPDKSGLPSDRFSAERTGGSVSTLTIQRTQQEDSAVYLCASSLVGGRRETQYFGPGTRLLVL.

The chain employs TRBV6-5 and TRBJ2-7, with TRBD1 matching over 8 bases. In germline, CDR1 is MNHEY, CDR2 SVGAGI. Germline trimming cut 0 bases from V and 5 bases from J; bases unmatched to any gene: 9. CDR3 length: 16 amino acids. The CDR3 region is CASSYSFRTGPHEQYF. In DNA form, the CDR3 reads TGTGCCAGCAGTTACTCTTTTCGGACAGGGCCCCACGAGCAGTACTTC.

V is TRBV12-3 or TRBV12-4 and J is TRBJ1-1; unclear D gene. This CDR3 is 13 amino acids long. The V end was cut by 3 bases, the J end by 0 bases, with 5 bases between. In DNA, the CDR3 is TGTGCCAGCAGTTTTAGTCTGAACACTGAAGCTTTCTTT. Amino acids: CASSFSLNTEAFF.